Listed here is a single T cell receptor (beta chain). The data derive from a study of blood T cells in healthy people across ages. Using a J-beta primer mix together with a sample-barcoded 5' primer, a second PCR was run for roughly 6 to 11 cycles. Each CDR3 protein gets one entry after TCRdb re-called the 5' RACE reads with MiXCR. The sample contains over a million distinct CDR3 sequences, 40% to 45% of which appear only once. V lost 4 bases to trimming and J lost 0 bases, with 13 bases between them. CDR3 size: 15 residues. CDR1 SGHDT and CDR2 YYEEEE come from the germline V gene. Source material: blood. The origin of this receptor is a woman between 18 and 29 years old in good health. The rearrangement joins TRBV5-6 to TRBJ1-1, with D uncertain. CDR3 in DNA: TGTGCCAGCAGCCCCCCTCGGACGGTGAACACTGAAGCTTTCTTT. This encodes CASSPPRTVNTEAFF.